A single sample gave rise to the 18 T cell receptor beta chains below, sequenced in a study of T cell responses to AZD1222 COVID-19 vaccine. The table came from immunoSEQ multiplex PCR; TCRdb's copy has only in-frame clones and leaves some out. This repertoire shows about 170,000 clones, around nine tenths found once; its top ten account for approximately 0.97%. This specimen consisted of peripheral blood, obtained 28 days after the second AZD1222 dose. These receptors all come from an adult who received the AZD1222 COVID-19 vaccine.

This clone came up a few times. The J gene is TRBJ1-2, the V gene TRBV5-4; maybe TRBD1 (6 bases). Germline V gene sequence: CDR1 SGHNT, CDR2 YYREEE (reference sequence). V was cut by 3 bases and J by 4 bases, with 19 bases left in between. The CDR3 extends over 16 amino acids. CDR3 coding DNA: TGTGCCAGCAGCTCCGGGGCAGGGGTGTTGGGCTATGGCTACACCTTC. This gives the protein CASSSGAGVLGYGYTF.

V is TRBV5-1 and J is TRBJ1-2; 11 bases agree with TRBD1. Germline values: CDR1 SGHRS, CDR2 YFSETQ. The CDR3 totals 14 residues. The trim removed 3 bases at V and 5 bases at J, leaving 3 bases unmatched. The chain's CDR3 is CASSSGTGGYGYTF. The CDR3 DNA is TGCGCCAGCAGCTCAGGGACAGGGGGATATGGCTACACCTTC.

V usage is TRBV5-5 and J usage is TRBJ1-1, with D maybe TRBD1 (6 bases). Trimming removed 0 bases at V and 3 bases at J, with 12 bases between. The CDR3 is 15 amino acids. Germline V gene data show CDR1 as SGHKS and CDR2 as YYEKEE (reference sequence). The CDR3 is CASSLGPGAYTEAFF. DNA for the CDR3: TGTGCCAGCAGCTTGGGTCCGGGGGCCTACACTGAAGCTTTCTTT.

This rearrangement joins TRBV5-8 to TRBJ1-2; D gene ambiguous. Deletions cut 2 bases from V and 4 bases from J, with 12 bases between. The V gene's germline CDR1 is SGHTS and CDR2 YDEGEE. This CDR3 has 14 amino acids. The CDR3, as DNA: TGTGCCAGCAGCTTTTGGGCAGTTAGCTATGGCTACACCTTC. Its translation: CASSFWAVSYGYTF.

CDR3 amino acids: CASSLTVRGNTEAFF. The CDR3 DNA follows: TGTGCCAGCAGCTTAACGGTCCGGGGTAACACTGAAGCTTTCTTT. This chain joins TRBV7-8 and TRBJ1-1; D remains unclear. From germline, CDR1 is SGHVS and CDR2 FQNEAQ. This CDR3 comprises 15 residues. V was pared by 2 bases and J by 2 bases, with 12 bases between.

The CDR3 is CASRLLSGGAETQYF. In nucleotides, the CDR3 is TGTGCCAGCAGGTTGCTTAGCGGGGGGGCTGAGACCCAGTACTTC. The chain uses TRBV3-1 (or the pseudogene TRBV3-2) and TRBJ2-5; 11 bases are shared with TRBD2. CDR1 is LGHDT and CDR2 is YNNKEL in the germline V gene (reference sequence). The J segment lost 5 bases and the V segment lost 6 bases, leaving 8 bases of the junction unmatched. The CDR3 length is 15 residues.

The gene calls are TRBV29-1 and TRBJ1-6, with D possibly TRBD1 on 5 matching bases. The CDR3 consists of 13 residues. V was pared by 7 bases and J by 11 bases, with 18 bases between. CDR1 and CDR2 (germline): SQVTM, ANQGSEA. CDR3 amino acids: CSASGGPGTPLHF. For the CDR3, the DNA is TGCAGCGCTTCCGGGGGACCAGGGACACCCCTCCACTTT.

This chain connects TRBV10-2 to TRBJ1-1; a weak D match, TRBD1 (5 bases). Germline V CDR1 and CDR2: WSHSY, SAAADI. This CDR3 has 14 amino acids. Trimming took off 5 bases at V and 1 base at J, with 11 bases between the two ends. CDR3 residues: CASSFFQGNTEAFF. The CDR3 DNA follows: TGCGCCAGCAGTTTTTTTCAGGGGAACACTGAAGCTTTCTTT.

The chain carries TRBV6-2 or TRBV6-3 and TRBJ1-5; TRBD1 aligns across 7 bases. Germline V lookup: CDR1 MNHEY, CDR2 SVGEGT. Trimming cost V 2 bases and J 4 bases; bases outside gene matches: 2. The CDR3 contains 14 residues. CDR3 bases: TGTGCCAGCAGTTACGGGACAGCGAATCAGCCCCAGCATTTT. Translation gives CASSYGTANQPQHF.

Comments on this clone: Other DNA sequences in the same sample also yield this CDR3. The V and J genes are TRBV5-1 and TRBJ1-4; no definite D call. Germline CDR1 SGHRS, CDR2 YFSETQ. The CDR3 loop spans 14 amino acids. V was trimmed by 0 bases and J by 7 bases, leaving 10 bases between them. CDR3 sequence (DNA): TGCGCCAGCAGCTTGGAACGGGGAGGTGAAAAACTGTTTTTT. Encoded protein: CASSLERGGEKLFF.

J is TRBJ2-3 and V is TRBV6-4; D unclear. The CDR3 contains 13 residues. The germline CDR1 and CDR2 sequences are MRHNA and SNTAGT. Trimming stripped 4 bases from V and 0 bases from J, with 5 bases between. The DNA for the CDR3 is TGTGCCAGCAGTGGCGGTAGCACAGATACGCAGTATTTT. Translating gives CASSGGSTDTQYF.

This sequence joins TRBV27 and TRBJ1-2; tentative D call: TRBD1 (5 bases). Deletions cut 4 bases from V and 3 bases from J, with 9 bases between. CDR1 is MNHEY, CDR2 SMNVEV, per germline (reference sequence). This CDR3 region has 13 residues. The CDR3: CASSWTRDYGYTF. CDR3 in DNA: TGTGCCAGCAGTTGGACACGGGACTATGGCTACACCTTC.

This chain joins TRBV30 and TRBJ2-3; weak D call: TRBD2 (7 bases). Trimming left V 3 bases short and J 3 bases short, with 19 bases between. The CDR3 runs to 16 residues. Germline values: CDR1 GTSNPN, CDR2 SVGIG (reference sequence). CDR3 DNA: TGTGCCTGGAGATGGGCGGGGGCGTCAGGAACAGATACGCAGTATTTT. Residues: CAWRWAGASGTDTQYF.

The gene calls are TRBV5-6 and TRBJ2-3; D gene ambiguous. The germline V and J ends were trimmed by 0 bases and 0 bases, with 11 bases remaining between them. The CDR3 totals 16 residues. The V gene's germline CDR1 is SGHDT and CDR2 YYEEEE. CDR3 coding DNA: TGTGCCAGCAGCTTGGCCCAGATTGCCAGCACAGATACGCAGTATTTT. Translation: CASSLAQIASTDTQYF. The full variable domain, rest sourced from reference TRBV5-6 and TRBJ2-3, is DAGVTQSPTHLIKTRGQQVTLRCSPKSGHDTVSWYQQALGQGPQFIFQYYEEEERQRGNFPDRFSGHQFPNYSSELNVNALLLGDSALYLCASSLAQIASTDTQYFGPGTRLTVL.

The chain links TRBV3-1 (or the pseudogene TRBV3-2) to TRBJ1-2; unclear D gene. Per the germline V gene, CDR1 is LGHDT and CDR2 is YNNKEL (reference sequence). The ends were cut back, 1 base at V and 4 bases at J, with 10 bases in the middle. The CDR3 length is 14 residues. The CDR3 loop is CASSQVGQFYGYTF. The CDR3 region has the DNA TGTGCCAGCAGCCAAGTGGGTCAGTTCTATGGCTACACCTTC.

In this sample, this clone turned up once. This rearrangement joins TRBV6-5 to TRBJ2-7; no clear D. In germline, CDR1 is MNHEY, CDR2 SVGAGI. The CDR3 is made up of 13 amino acids. V was pared by 8 bases and J by 1 base, with 12 bases between. This CDR3 is CASFSDISYEQYF. The DNA of the CDR3 is TGTGCCAGCTTTAGTGACATTTCCTACGAGCAGTACTTC.

In DNA form, the CDR3 reads TGTGCCAGCAGCGTAGAGGGCCTTGGGGTGGCAGACCCTAGCTACACCTTC. Translating gives CASSVEGLGVADPSYTF. The gene calls are TRBV9 and TRBJ1-2, with D hard to call. The CDR3 sequence is 17 residues long. Germline CDR1 reads SGDLS; CDR2 reads YYNGEE. V was shortened by 0 bases and J by 9 bases, with 24 bases between the two germline ends. The complete variable domain, with remaining parts taken from reference TRBV9 and TRBJ1-2, reads DSGVTQTPKHLITATGQRVTLRCSPRSGDLSVYWYQQSLDQGLQFLIQYYNGEERAKGNILERFSAQQFPDLHSELNLSSLELGDSALYFCASSVEGLGVADPSYTFGSGTRLTVV.

The chain has TRBV20-1 and TRBJ1-5; a possible D gene is TRBD1 (6 bases). V lost 3 bases, J lost 6 bases, and 15 bases lay in between. This CDR3 is 14 amino acids long. CDR1 and CDR2 from the germline V gene are DFQATT and SNEGSKA (reference sequence). The CDR3 sequence is CSASLWGGGQPQHF. The CDR3 coding sequence is TGCAGTGCTAGTCTATGGGGGGGCGGTCAGCCCCAGCATTTT.